These T cell receptor beta chains were read from a single sample in a study of T cells in Graves' hyperthyroidism and ophthalmopathy. Using its own MiXCR run on the multiplex PCR reads, TCRdb lists one record per CDR3 protein. The sample holds 250,000 to 350,000 distinct CDR3 sequences, 16% seen once. The sequencing sample was made of blood. The source is a man aged 25 to 45 with Graves' hyperthyroidism. Each CDR3 is given without its conserved first and last residue.

CDR3aa	j_gene	len	v_gene
ASSRVVADTQY	TRBJ2-3	11	TRBV7-9
ASSRRKNTGELF	TRBJ2-2	12	TRBV12-3/TRBV12-4
ASSPDGNTEAF	TRBJ1-1	11	TRBV27
ASSLGLAGDHEQF	TRBJ2-1	13	TRBV7-7
ASSQGWLAGALDTQY	TRBJ2-3	15	TRBV4-1
ASSPNSARPQH	TRBJ1-5	11	TRBV9
ASSLWGAHTDTQY	TRBJ2-3	13	TRBV5-4
ASSQPGTATEAF	TRBJ1-1	12	TRBV28
ASSRTSGSVNEQF	TRBJ2-1	13	TRBV5-5
ASSQDYTGPPTGELF	TRBJ2-2	15	TRBV4-1
SASSGQPQH	TRBJ1-5	9	TRBV20-1
ASSFRTGGEQY	TRBJ2-7	11	TRBV11-2
ASSQQGRTYNEQF	TRBJ2-1	13	TRBV3-1
ASSLAGGRGNYGYT	TRBJ1-2	14	TRBV7-2
ATSDFIDEQF	TRBJ2-1	10	TRBV24-1
ASSQEYRAPYNEQF	TRBJ2-1	14	TRBV4-1
ASSQPRGTEAF	TRBJ1-1	11	TRBV3-1
ASSYWGGGSQETQY	TRBJ2-5	14	TRBV6-4
ASSSSGRSDTQY	TRBJ2-3	12	TRBV2
ASSQEERGARDEQF	TRBJ2-1	14	TRBV4-1
ASSPRRGGELF	TRBJ2-2	11	TRBV3-1
ASRGSGDGYT	TRBJ1-2	10	TRBV2
SARDTTSGSDEQF	TRBJ2-1	13	TRBV20-1
ASSLEASWKGELF	TRBJ2-2	13	TRBV7-2
ASSETSGTYNEQF	TRBJ2-1	13	TRBV9
ASNRPLSSLF	TRBJ2-2	10	TRBV30
ASSLSRLAGGGEQY	TRBJ2-7	14	TRBV7-2
ASSQEGPSTYNEQF	TRBJ2-1	14	TRBV14
ASSPQGTEAF	TRBJ1-1	10	TRBV27
ASSLGLPSTDTQY	TRBJ2-3	13	TRBV27
ASSLGQARGTEAF	TRBJ1-1	13	TRBV3-1
ASSLYGAEQY	TRBJ2-7	10	TRBV7-9
AWSTTGTYAYNEQF	TRBJ2-1	14	TRBV30
ASSELQNTGELF	TRBJ2-2	12	TRBV2
SATSGNEQF	TRBJ2-1	9	TRBV20-1
ASSLTRVPGELF	TRBJ2-2	12	TRBV11-2
ASSWNLGLAGGPAGELF	TRBJ2-2	17	TRBV13
ASSTGSTDTQY	TRBJ2-3	11	TRBV18
ASSQDQVDADTQY	TRBJ2-3	13	TRBV4-2
ASSYSLLGSSYEQY	TRBJ2-7	14	TRBV6-5
ASSELGTGFEQY	TRBJ2-7	12	TRBV2
ASSQGRGTFNSPLH	TRBJ1-6	14	TRBV7-8
ASDGRNSLRNTEAF	TRBJ1-1	14	TRBV13
ASKPGTVGNEQF	TRBJ2-1	12	TRBV7-2
ASSYFPAGGGGAYEQY	TRBJ2-7	16	TRBV6-5